Listed below are T cell receptor beta chains from one sample, sequenced in a study of blood T cell repertoires in COVID-19. Some clones are missing from TCRdb's copy, which holds only in-frame ones; the method was immunoSEQ multiplex PCR. This table holds 90,000 to 100,000 clones, around 90% found once. The sample was peripheral blood. Every receptor here comes from a man aged 55 to 70 with COVID-19, enrolled during active disease. The CDR3 runs from the conserved cysteine through the conserved F or W. The D gene is left open where the match is weak. Size values are once, few and many counts, or a class for expanded clones, and some rows have none.

J: TRBJ1-5
size: -
V: TRBV6-5
D: -
CDR3: CASSSRGGNQPQHF
DNA: TGTGCCAGCAGTTCCCGGGGAGGCAATCAGCCCCAGCATTTT

J: TRBJ2-3
size: -
V: TRBV2
D: TRBD1
CDR3: CASSDRTGPDTQYF
DNA: TGTGCCAGCAGCGATAGGACAGGACCAGATACGCAGTATTTT

J: TRBJ2-5
size: -
V: TRBV10-3
D: -
CDR3: CAISVQRETQYF
DNA: TGTGCCATCAGTGTCCAGAGGGAGACCCAGTACTTC

J: TRBJ2-4
size: -
V: TRBV6-5
D: -
CDR3: CASSTREGNIQYF
DNA: TGTGCCAGCAGTACTAGGGAAGGGAACATTCAGTACTTC

J: TRBJ1-2
size: -
V: TRBV7-9
D: TRBD1
CDR3: CASSLVLTGAYGYTF
DNA: TGTGCCAGCAGCTTAGTCCTGACAGGGGCTTATGGCTACACCTTC

J: TRBJ1-1
size: -
V: TRBV6-5
D: TRBD1
CDR3: CASSWDRENTEAFF
DNA: TGTGCCAGCAGTTGGGACAGGGAGAACACTGAAGCTTTCTTT

J: TRBJ2-1
size: -
V: TRBV29-1
D: TRBD2
CDR3: CSAGTTNEQFF
DNA: TGCAGCGCTGGGACTACCAATGAGCAGTTCTTC

J: TRBJ1-1
size: -
V: TRBV5-1
D: TRBD1
CDR3: CASSLSQGGNTEAFF
DNA: TGCGCCAGCAGCTTGTCACAGGGGGGGAACACTGAAGCTTTCTTT

J: TRBJ2-3
size: -
V: TRBV18
D: TRBD2
CDR3: CASSPPSLAGSTDTQYF
DNA: TGTGCCAGCTCACCACCGTCACTAGCGGGTAGCACAGATACGCAGTATTTT

J: TRBJ2-5
size: -
V: TRBV3-1/TRBV3-2
D: TRBD2
CDR3: CASSPPVGSGQQETQYF
DNA: TGTGCCAGCAGCCCTCCAGTTGGTAGCGGGCAGCAAGAGACCCAGTACTTC

J: TRBJ1-1
size: -
V: TRBV7-9
D: -
CDR3: CASIGREDRGLAAFF
DNA: TGTGCCAGCATCGGCAGAGAGGACAGAGGTCTAGCTGCTTTCTTT

J: TRBJ1-1
size: once
V: TRBV4-1
D: -
CDR3: CASSPGGTNTEAFF
DNA: TGCGCCAGCAGCCCAGGAGGGACGAACACTGAAGCTTTCTTT

J: TRBJ2-1
size: -
V: TRBV5-6
D: TRBD2
CDR3: CASSFPGRAYNEQFF
DNA: TGTGCCAGCAGCTTCCCCGGGAGGGCCTACAATGAGCAGTTCTTC

J: TRBJ2-1
size: -
V: TRBV30
D: TRBD2
CDR3: CAWSRLAVIRRDEQFF
DNA: TGTGCCTGGTCTAGACTAGCGGTCATCCGGAGGGATGAGCAGTTCTTC